This T cell receptor (beta chain) stems from a study of blood T cell repertoires in COVID-19. The protocol was immunoSEQ multiplex PCR, while the TCRdb copy is restricted to in-frame clones and leaves out a portion. The sample holds about 410,000 clones, less than 95% seen once. The germline gives CDR1 LGHNT, CDR2 FRNRAP. CDR3 length: 18 amino acids. Between the trimmed V and J ends, which lost 9 bases and 0 bases, there was a span of 26 bases. Study members were between about 18 and 89 years old and lived in approximately 25 US regions. Each participant's cohort was designated according to participant-reported clinical history.

Specimen: PBMCs or T cells enriched from blood (not recorded which). The sequence came from a young man who had recovered from COVID-19. The chain links TRBV12-5 to TRBJ1-2; D is uncertain. For the CDR3, the DNA is TGTGCTAGCGCCCCCGTGACCCATATAAAAGGAGCTAACTATGGCTACACCTTC. It yields the protein CASAPVTHIKGANYGYTF.